This T cell receptor beta chain was documented in a study of T cells after yellow fever vaccination. Overall study results and limits: Sorted repertoires could include abundant contaminating clonotypes from bulk cells.

This clonotype was seen at least ten times. The antigen remains undetermined. TCRdb reprocessed the 5' RACE reads with MiXCR, giving one entry per CDR3 protein. The sample consists of some 320,000 distinct CDR3 sequences, roughly 9.4% of them appearing once. The length of the CDR3 is 16 residues. The germline V gene encodes CDR1 LGHDT and CDR2 YNNKEL (reference sequence). Trimming pared 0 bases from V and 1 base from J, leaving 12 bases between. This rearrangement joins TRBV3-1 to TRBJ1-2; D ambiguous. This TCR derives from a young man who received the YFV17D yellow fever vaccine. This specimen consisted of PBMCs, obtained on the day of the first yellow fever vaccination. The CDR3 region has the DNA TGTGCCAGCAGCCAAGAAGGCGGGCGACGTAACTATGGCTACACCTTC. As protein: CASSQEGGRRNYGYTF.